This T cell receptor (beta chain) was obtained from a study of blood T cell repertoires in COVID-19. Study background: Samples taken during acute and convalescent COVID-19 were collected in the United States, Italy and Spain. Sources were T cells, B-cell-depleted T cells, or PBMCs; the material itself was cDNA or gDNA.

Original processing methods: From reference gene primer amplification, estimates of nucleated cell counts were derived. TCRdb keeps only in-frame clones here, not all; method: immunoSEQ multiplex PCR. That table gives V, J and clone size, and the DNA gave D and trimming. The sample has fewer than 250,000 clones, 65% to 85% seen once; the top ten hold 8.2%. The CDR3 is 12 amino acids. The germline V gene encodes CDR1 MNHEY and CDR2 SMNVEV (reference sequence). V was shortened by 3 bases and J by 11 bases, with 13 bases between the two germline ends. The V gene is TRBV27, the J gene TRBJ1-1; D gene uncertain. This receptor was identified in a woman between 45 and 60 years old with acute or convalescent COVID-19. Sequencing used peripheral blood. The CDR3 bases are TGTGCCAGCAGTTTTGGCGGTTCCGACGCTTTCTTT. Its protein is CASSFGGSDAFF.